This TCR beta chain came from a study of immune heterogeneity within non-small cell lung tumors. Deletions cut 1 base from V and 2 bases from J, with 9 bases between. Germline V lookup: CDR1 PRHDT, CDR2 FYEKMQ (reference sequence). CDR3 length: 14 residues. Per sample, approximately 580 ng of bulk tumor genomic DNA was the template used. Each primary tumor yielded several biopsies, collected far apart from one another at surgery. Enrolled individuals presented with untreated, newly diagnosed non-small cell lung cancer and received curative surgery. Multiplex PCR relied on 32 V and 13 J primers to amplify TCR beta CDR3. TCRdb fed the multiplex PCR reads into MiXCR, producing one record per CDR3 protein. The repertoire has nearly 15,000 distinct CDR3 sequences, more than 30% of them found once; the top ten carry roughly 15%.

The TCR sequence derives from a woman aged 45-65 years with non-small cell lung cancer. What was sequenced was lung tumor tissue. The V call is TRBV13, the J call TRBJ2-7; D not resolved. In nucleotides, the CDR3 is TGTGCCAGCAGCTTAGAAGGGCAGACCTACGAGCAGTACTTC. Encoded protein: CASSLEGQTYEQYF.